Described below is a single T cell receptor beta chain sequence and its context. What it recognizes is unknown. The sample comes from a study of blood T cells in healthy people across ages. Study outcomes and limitations: Naive T cell percentage by flow cytometry tracked strongly with beta diversity.

Together with a sample-barcoded 5' primer, a J-beta primer mix was included in a second PCR lasting about 6 to 11 cycles. Researchers report that a template-switch adaptor with 12 random nucleotides tagged each cDNA molecule. TCRdb passed the 5' RACE reads through MiXCR, listing each CDR3 protein once. The table lists approximately 580,000 distinct CDR3 sequences, 20% to 30% of them singletons. V dropped 7 bases and J dropped 5; count of bases not matched to a gene: 4. The CDR3 is 13 residues long. CDR1 and CDR2 (germline): MNHEY, SMNVEV (reference sequence). The same sample was also used in a study of T cells of mothers and their children.

The TCR was taken from a boy aged 5-17 years in good health. Sequencing used blood. The chain is built from TRBV27 and TRBJ1-1, with 10 bases aligning to TRBD1. The CDR3 is CASTRQGATEAFF. The CDR3, as DNA: TGTGCCAGCACCAGACAGGGGGCGACTGAAGCTTTCTTT.